The present entry profiles one T cell receptor (beta chain) with its context. What it binds is not known. Around 94,000 TCR templates underwent assay in each sample. Profiled with immunoSEQ multiplex PCR; TCRdb holds only in-frame clones, not every one. The sample consists of 87,000 or so clones, nearly 95% of them appearing once. Between the trimmed V and J ends, which lost 5 bases and 0 bases, there was a span of 8 bases. The CDR3 loop spans 14 amino acids. Germline V gives CDR1 SGHVS, CDR2 FQNEAQ. This sample is part of a study of siplizumab effects on memory and regulatory T cells. The study's findings and limits: Proliferating siplizumab-cultured Tregs lacked confirmed suppressive function. Siplizumab conditions gave an average of approximately 70% Treg-derived mappable alloreactive CD4+ clones, versus around 27% for controls. Just a small share of alloreactive clones was traced back to unstimulated subsets.

The clonotype comes from a human donor in good health. J is TRBJ1-5 and V is TRBV7-8; D is uncertain. Material for sequencing was non-Treg CD4+ T cells sorted from blood. The CDR3 here is CASSPRDSNQPQHF. The CDR3 coding sequence is TGTGCCAGCAGCCCCAGAGATAGCAATCAGCCCCAGCATTTT.